This T cell receptor (beta chain) was documented in a study of spatial heterogeneity in lung cancer. On the study more broadly: An average of more than ten raw reads was observed per unique TCR and UMI combination.

This clonotype was seen repeatedly, ten times or more. The time point was: sample taken at primary tumor resection. No cells were sorted before sequencing. The whole RNA sequenced was extracted from tumor, nontumor lung or frozen PBMC. From the 5' RACE reads, TCRdb called clonotypes with MiXCR, one entry per CDR3 protein. The table includes 9,100 or so distinct CDR3 sequences, 7.8% detected once. The ends were cut back, 1 base at V and 4 bases at J, with 4 bases in the middle. Looked up from germline, CDR1 is MNHEY and CDR2 is SVGAGI. CDR3 length: 13 residues. The sequence came from a female donor with early-stage non-small cell lung cancer. J is TRBJ2-2 and V is TRBV6-5; the D is unclear. The specimen was PBMCs, collected at surgery. The CDR3 spells CASSYFPTGELFF. The CDR3 nucleotides read TGTGCCAGCAGTTACTTCCCCACCGGGGAGCTGTTTTTT.